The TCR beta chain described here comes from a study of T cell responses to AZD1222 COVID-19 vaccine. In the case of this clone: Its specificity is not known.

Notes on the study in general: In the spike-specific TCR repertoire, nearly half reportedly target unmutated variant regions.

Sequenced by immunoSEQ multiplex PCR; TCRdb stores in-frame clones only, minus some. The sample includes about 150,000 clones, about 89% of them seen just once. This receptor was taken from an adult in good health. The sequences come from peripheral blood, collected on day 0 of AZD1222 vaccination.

CDR3 in DNA: TGTGCCAGCAGCTACGGCGAGTGGGGCTCGGGAAGCAATCAGCCCCAGCATTTT. Amino acid sequence: CASSYGEWGSGSNQPQHF. This sequence joins TRBV7-9 and TRBJ1-5, with TRBD1 as a possible D gene (5 bases). Trimming took 4 bases from V and 1 from J, leaving 20 bases between them. Per germline, CDR1 SEHNR and CDR2 FQNEAQ (reference sequence). The CDR3 has 18 amino acids.